This T cell receptor beta chain was captured by sequencing in a study of PD-1 blockade in classical Hodgkin lymphoma. The germline gives CDR1 SGHKS, CDR2 YYEKEE (reference sequence). V lost 4 bases and J 7 bases, leaving 11 bases between the germline ends. The CDR3 extends over 12 amino acids. Findings and caveats of the study: Among the patients, those starting nivolumab under 1 year after ASCT were excluded.

Time point described: cycle 4 day 1 (C4D1), after more than five weeks of nivolumab. Brentuximab vedotin exposure varied among the patients, all of whom had relapsed after autologous stem cell transplantation. This table comes from immunoSEQ multiplex PCR, and its TCRdb copy is limited to in-frame clones, with some not included. The table has some 33,000 clones, about four fifths seen once; the top ten hold 17%. In the case of this clone: Its antigen is not identified.

The rearrangement uses TRBV5-5 and TRBJ1-1; D ambiguous. Sequencing was performed on peripheral blood mononuclear cells (PBMCs), taken before the fourth cycle of nivolumab. The sequence was obtained from a human donor with classical Hodgkin lymphoma. CDR3 nucleotides: TGTGCCAGCAGCCTGAACTATCTTGAAGCTTTCTTT. It codes for CASSLNYLEAFF.